A single sample is the source of the 21 T cell receptor beta chains below, sequenced in a study of graft-versus-host responses after intestinal transplantation. No antigen has been assigned to these receptors. The method was immunoSEQ multiplex PCR; TCRdb's version includes in-frame clones alone and lacks a portion of them. The sample has fewer than 95,000 clones; 85% to 95% are singletons. The starting material was unstimulated CD8+ T cells sorted from spleen or lymph node cells, obtained before transplant. Receptors were obtained from a human donor who was the organ donor for an intestinal transplant.

The CDR3, as DNA: TGTGCCAGCAGCGTAGGCGGGGGGGGGACTGAAGCTTTCTTT. It is translated as CASSVGGGGTEAFF. This sequence joins TRBV9 and TRBJ1-1; D possibly corresponds to TRBD1 (5 bases). Between the trimmed V and J ends, which lost 0 bases and 5 bases, there was a span of 11 bases. The CDR3 totals 14 residues. Germline lookup yields CDR1 SGDLS and CDR2 YYNGEE.

This chain uses TRBV9 with TRBJ2-3, with D possibly TRBD2 on 5 matching bases. Trimming took off 1 base at V and 2 bases at J, with 14 bases between the two ends. The CDR3 runs 16 residues. Germline V CDR1 and CDR2: SGDLS, YYNGEE. The CDR3 region has the DNA TGTGCCAGCAGCGTAACCGAAACGGGAACCACAGATACGCAGTATTTT. It is translated as CASSVTETGTTDTQYF.

About this clone itself: A junction boundary mismatches the germline segment, possibly from a read error. This chain joins TRBV9 and TRBJ2-7; D is possibly TRBD2 (6 bases). The germline CDR1 and CDR2 sequences are SGDLS and YYNGEE. This CDR3 is built from 16 residues. CDR3 nucleotide sequence: TGTGCCAGCAGCGCCGGGGGTGGACACAGTCCCGTTGGTTTCTCATTC. Its translation is CASSAGGGHSPVGFSF.

CDR3 coding DNA: TGTGCCAGCAGTGAATACAGGGGTGGGACCTACGAGCAGTACTTC. This sequence encodes CASSEYRGGTYEQYF. The rearrangement uses TRBV2 and TRBJ2-7, with 7 nucleotides matching TRBD1. CDR3 size: 15 residues. The V and J ends lost 2 bases and 2 bases, in that order; junction bases with no gene match: 6. Looked up from germline, CDR1 is SNHLY and CDR2 is FYNNEI. Full variable domain (outside the CDR3, taken from reference TRBV2 and TRBJ2-7): EPEVTQTPSHQVTQMGQEVILRCVPISNHLYFYWYRQILGQKVEFLVSFYNNEISEKSEIFDDQFSVERPDGSNFTLKIRSTKLEDSAMYFCASSEYRGGTYEQYFGPGTRLTVT.

This clone was observed a handful of times. The chain uses TRBV6-1 and TRBJ1-3; 8 positions agree with TRBD1. The CDR3 loop spans 15 amino acids. V trimming: 5 bases; J trimming: 3 bases; junction bases outside the gene matches: 6. CDR1 MNHNS and CDR2 SASEGT come from the germline V gene. Here the CDR3 DNA reads TGTGCCAGCAGTCCCGGGACAGGCATTGGAAACACCATATATTTT. Protein sequence: CASSPGTGIGNTIYF.

The V and J genes are TRBV4-2 and TRBJ2-3; D is uncertain. CDR3 length: 13 amino acids. CDR1 and CDR2 (germline): LGHNA, YNFKEQ. Trimming took 2 bases from V and 2 from J, leaving 5 bases between them. CDR3 sequence: CASSQFSTDTQYF. The CDR3 DNA reads as TGTGCCAGCAGCCAATTCTCCACAGATACGCAGTATTTT.

This chain's CDR3 is CASSSRTGAYEQYF. The CDR3, as DNA: TGTGCCAGCAGTTCCCGGACAGGGGCCTACGAGCAGTACTTC. The V and J genes are TRBV6-5 and TRBJ2-7, with 9 bases matching TRBD1. Germline CDR1 MNHEY, CDR2 SVGAGI. Trimming removed 4 bases from V and 2 bases from J; junction bases left unmatched: 3. This CDR3 is built from 14 residues.

The CDR3: CATSRDRGTYEQYF. As DNA, the CDR3 is TGTGCCACCAGCAGGGACAGGGGAACCTACGAGCAGTACTTC. The chain couples TRBV15 to TRBJ2-7, with TRBD1 identical over 9 bases. This CDR3 has 14 residues. Unmatched junction bases numbered 2, after V lost 3 bases and J lost 2 bases. Germline V gene lookup returns CDR1 LNHNV and CDR2 YYDKDF (reference sequence). Full variable domain (rest looked up from reference TRBV15 and TRBJ2-7): DAMVIQNPRYQVTQFGKPVTLSCSQTLNHNVMYWYQQKSSQAPKLLFHYYDKDFNNEADTPDNFQSRRPNTSFCFLDIRSPGLGDTAMYLCATSRDRGTYEQYFGPGTRLTVT.

CDR3 residues: CASSSGGAVDTQYF. CDR3 sequence (DNA): TGCGCCAGCAGCTCCGGGGGGGCAGTAGATACGCAGTATTTT. The chain employs TRBV5-1 and TRBJ2-3; 8 bases fit TRBD2. The CDR3 contains 14 residues. The ends lost 3 bases at V and 5 bases at J; junction bases unmatched: 5. Per the germline V gene, CDR1 is SGHRS and CDR2 is YFSETQ.

This rearrangement joins TRBV5-1 to TRBJ2-7; D gene ambiguous. The V gene's germline CDR1 is SGHRS and CDR2 YFSETQ. V dropped 3 bases and J dropped 3 bases, with 10 bases sitting between them. The CDR3 has 13 residues. The DNA of the CDR3 is TGCGCCAGCAGCTGGGCCCGTGGCTACGAGCAGTACTTC. This encodes CASSWARGYEQYF.

This rearrangement joins TRBV4-1 to TRBJ2-3; 10 bases line up with TRBD2. CDR3 length equals 17 residues. Trimming cost V 0 bases and J 4 bases; bases outside gene matches: 7. Germline CDR1 reads MGHRA; CDR2 reads YSYEKL. CDR3: CASSQETSGAWADTQYF. The DNA of the CDR3 is TGCGCCAGCAGCCAAGAAACTAGCGGGGCGTGGGCAGATACGCAGTATTTT.

The V call is TRBV29-1, the J call TRBJ2-7; maybe TRBD2 (5 bases). The germline V gene has CDR1 SQVTM and CDR2 ANQGSEA. This CDR3 has 12 residues. V was pared by 4 bases and J by 3 bases, with 10 bases between. CDR3 bases: TGCAGCGTTGTATGGGCGGGCTACGAGCAGTACTTC. Protein product: CSVVWAGYEQYF.

CDR3 sequence reads: CASSLALGGNEQFF. The CDR3 DNA is TGTGCCAGCAGTTTAGCCTTGGGGGGAAATGAGCAGTTCTTC. The chain uses TRBV27 and TRBJ2-1, with D maybe TRBD2 (6 bases). Germline CDR1 MNHEY, CDR2 SMNVEV (reference sequence). The CDR3 is 14 amino acids. The V end was cut by 2 bases, the J end by 7 bases, with 12 bases between.

The gene calls are TRBV9 and TRBJ2-7; 8 bases match TRBD1. This CDR3 has 15 residues. V shed 1 base and J 0 bases; nucleotides not matched to a gene: 3. Germline values: CDR1 SGDLS, CDR2 YYNGEE. The CDR3 region is CASSVTGQGSYEQYF. In DNA form, the CDR3 reads TGTGCCAGCAGCGTAACTGGACAGGGCTCCTACGAGCAGTACTTC.

The chain carries TRBV18 and TRBJ1-5, with D unclear. The CDR3 runs to 16 residues. CDR1 and CDR2 from the germline V gene are KGHSH and LQKENI. Trimming removed 3 bases from V and 5 bases from J, with 17 bases in between. The CDR3 region has the DNA TGTGCCAGCTCACCTCGAAGGCGCAGGCCGGATCAGCCCCAGCATTTT. Its protein is CASSPRRRRPDQPQHF.

This chain uses TRBV27 with TRBJ2-7, with D possibly TRBD1 on 6 matching bases. The CDR3 has 13 amino acids. Trimming shortened V by 3 bases and J by 7 bases, and 13 bases separated the two germline ends. Germline values: CDR1 MNHEY, CDR2 SMNVEV (reference sequence). In DNA form, the CDR3 reads TGTGCCAGCAGTTTCTCACCAGGGGAGGAGCAGTACTTC. Translating gives CASSFSPGEEQYF.

The chain carries TRBV4-1 and TRBJ2-5; 8 bases map to TRBD2. The CDR3 length is 15 residues. J gave up 2 bases and V 1 base, and 3 bases lay outside the gene matches. The germline CDR1 and CDR2 sequences are MGHRA and YSYEKL. The CDR3 nucleotides read TGCGCCAGCAGCCAAGTCGGGGGGGCTCAAGAGACCCAGTACTTC. This codes for CASSQVGGAQETQYF.

This chain connects TRBV7-9 to TRBJ2-5; perhaps TRBD1 as D (6 bases). Matching the DNA end better, TRBJ2-7 makes the J call doubtful. The CDR3 length is 15 residues. CDR1 is SEHNR, CDR2 FQNEAQ, per germline (reference sequence). The CDR3 region is CASSLVPGVAYEQYF. In nucleotides, the CDR3 is TGTGCCAGCAGCTTAGTCCCAGGGGTGGCCTACGAGCAGTACTTC.

The rearrangement joins TRBV4-1 to TRBJ1-2; D gene ambiguous. V was clipped by 1 base and J by 2 bases, with 14 bases between them. Germline values: CDR1 MGHRA, CDR2 YSYEKL. This CDR3 region has 16 residues. CDR3 amino acids: CASSQVWPPGNYGYTF. The CDR3 DNA sequence: TGCGCCAGCAGCCAAGTTTGGCCGCCGGGAAACTATGGCTACACCTTC.

The chain links TRBV27 to TRBJ2-2; tentative D call: TRBD1 (5 bases). CDR3 size: 13 residues. With 3 bases removed from V and 6 bases from J, the gap between germline ends came to 8 bases. Germline values: CDR1 MNHEY, CDR2 SMNVEV (reference sequence). CDR3 sequence (DNA): TGTGCCAGCAGTTTCAGGGCTCCCGGGGAGCTGTTTTTT. This codes for CASSFRAPGELFF.

V is TRBV27 and J is TRBJ2-3; D is perhaps TRBD2 (7 bases). CDR1 and CDR2 from the germline V gene are MNHEY and SMNVEV (reference sequence). Trimming removed 5 bases at V and 14 bases at J, with 32 bases between. The CDR3 loop spans 17 amino acids. This CDR3 is CASSPLAAGALPEYGYF. CDR3 sequence (DNA): TGTGCCAGCAGTCCTCTAGCTGCGGGGGCCCTGCCGGAGTATGGGTATTTT.